The 25 T cell receptor beta chains in this list originate from one sample, sequenced in a study of blood T cells in healthy people across ages. A second PCR of about 6 to 12 cycles used a sample-barcoded 5' primer and a J-beta primer mix. Each CDR3 protein is one row after TCRdb ran MiXCR on the 5' RACE reads. Among about 1.5 million distinct CDR3 sequences listed, 35% to 45% were seen once. The sequencing sample was made of blood. The origin of the receptors is a young woman in good health.

This clonotype was recorded only once. The rearrangement links TRBV14 to TRBJ2-5, with 9 bases fitting TRBD2. The germline CDR1 and CDR2 sequences are SGHDN and FVKESK. The CDR3 extends over 15 amino acids. With V trimmed by 1 base and J by 4 bases, 4 bases remained unmatched. CDR3 amino acids: CASSQVLLAGETQYF. The CDR3 DNA is TGTGCCAGCAGCCAAGTTCTACTAGCGGGAGAGACCCAGTACTTC.

V and J are TRBV6-1 and TRBJ1-1; no firm D call. The germline V gene encodes CDR1 MNHNS and CDR2 SASEGT. This CDR3 is 14 amino acids long. Trimming stripped 6 bases from V and 3 bases from J, with 14 bases between. The CDR3 spells CASRKTVTDTEAFF. The CDR3 DNA is TGTGCCAGCAGGAAGACGGTGACCGACACTGAAGCTTTCTTT.

V usage is TRBV7-2 and J usage is TRBJ2-1, with 7 positions matching TRBD1. This CDR3 spans 13 amino acids. The trim removed 6 bases at V and 6 bases at J, leaving 5 bases unmatched. Germline assignment: CDR1 SGHTA and CDR2 FQGNSA. CDR3: CASSSDRLNEQFF. Written as DNA, the CDR3 is TGTGCCAGCAGTTCGGACAGGCTCAATGAGCAGTTCTTC.

This clonotype came up a few times. This chain connects TRBV6-2 or TRBV6-3 to TRBJ2-4, with D hard to call. The CDR3 has 14 amino acids. CDR1 and CDR2 from the germline V gene are MNHEY and SVGEGT. Trimming shortened V by 10 bases and J by 3 bases, and 16 bases separated the two germline ends. The CDR3 coding sequence is TGTGCCACACACCCTCGGTGGGGCAAAAACATTCAGTACTTC. Amino acid sequence: CATHPRWGKNIQYF.

The CDR3: CASSVLPGQGIPYEQYF. The CDR3 nucleotides are TGTGCCAGCAGTGTGTTACCGGGACAGGGGATTCCCTACGAGCAGTACTTC. The chain carries TRBV25-1 and TRBJ2-5; 10 positions match TRBD1. The DNA end favors TRBJ2-7, so the J call may be wrong. The CDR3 sequence is 17 residues long. Germline CDR1 and CDR2: MGHDK and SYGVNS.

The chain is built from TRBV27 and TRBJ2-1; D not resolved. V lost 5 bases, J lost 8 bases, and 10 bases lay in between. Germline V gene data show CDR1 as MNHEY and CDR2 as SMNVEV (reference sequence). The length of the CDR3 is 12 residues. CDR3 protein: CASSTLGDEQFF. The CDR3 DNA sequence: TGTGCCAGCAGTACGTTAGGCGATGAGCAGTTCTTC.

The genes are TRBV12-3 or TRBV12-4 and TRBJ1-2, with 9 bases that match TRBD1. This CDR3 has 14 residues. Unmatched junction bases numbered 6, after V lost 1 base and J lost 9 bases. In nucleotides, the CDR3 is TGTGCCAGCAGTTTAGTCGGGACAGGGCTTCGCTACACCTTC. Residues: CASSLVGTGLRYTF.

V and J are TRBV27 and TRBJ2-7; TRBD2 matches at 9 bases. Germline V lookup: CDR1 MNHEY, CDR2 SMNVEV (reference sequence). There are 14 residues in the CDR3. V shed 5 bases, J shed 7 bases, and the junction held 9 bases outside the gene matches. The CDR3 nucleotides are TGTGCCAGCAGTCGGCGGGGGGGGACAGATGAGCAGTACTTC. Translation: CASSRRGGTDEQYF.

To note about this clonotype: This may be a read error, as it is one base from a much larger clone. V gene TRBV7-7 combines with J gene TRBJ2-1, with D possibly matching TRBD1 (6 bases). Germline lookup yields CDR1 SSHAT and CDR2 FNYEAQ (reference sequence). This CDR3 spans 13 amino acids. The CDR3 region has the DNA TGTGCTAGCAGCAGGGGAGTGCAAGAGACCCAGTTCTTC. Translated: CASSRGVQETQFF.

The chain couples TRBV7-2 to TRBJ2-7; 8 nucleotides align to TRBD1. Germline lookup yields CDR1 SGHTA and CDR2 FQGNSA. V lost 5 bases and J lost 1; bases outside the gene matches: 4. CDR3 length equals 14 residues. The DNA of the CDR3 is TGTGCCAGCAGCAGGGACAGGACATCCTACGAGCAGTACTTC. This translates into CASSRDRTSYEQYF.

Only a few counts were recorded for this clonotype. The chain has TRBV6-2 or TRBV6-3 and TRBJ2-1; 9 nucleotides match TRBD2. The J call may not be correct, given that the DNA end is closer to TRBJ2-7. Germline values: CDR1 MNHEY, CDR2 SVGEGT. The CDR3 is 16 amino acids. The CDR3 loop reads CASSQGILAGEGEQYF. The CDR3 nucleotides are TGTGCCAGCAGCCAGGGGATCTTAGCGGGAGAGGGCGAGCAGTACTTC.

The V call is TRBV14, the J call TRBJ2-3; no reliable D call. Between the trimmed V and J ends, which lost 1 base and 1 base, there was a span of 9 bases. Germline assignment: CDR1 SGHDN and CDR2 FVKESK. This CDR3 is built from 15 residues. The CDR3 is CASSQVSVGTDTQYF. The CDR3 nucleotides read TGTGCCAGCAGCCAAGTCAGCGTCGGCACAGATACGCAGTATTTT.

This clonotype was counted between two and nine times. The rearrangement links TRBV20-1 to TRBJ2-3, with 7 nucleotides matching TRBD1. Germline V gives CDR1 DFQATT, CDR2 SNEGSKA (reference sequence). Germline trimming cut 6 bases from V and 0 bases from J; bases unmatched to any gene: 15. The CDR3 covers 17 residues. This CDR3 reads CSAPNRGGRSSTDTQYF. In DNA form, the CDR3 reads TGCAGTGCGCCGAACAGGGGCGGCCGCTCTAGCACAGATACGCAGTATTTT.

The chain combines TRBV7-9 with TRBJ2-3, with D possibly TRBD2 on 6 matching bases. V was pared by 5 bases and J by 1 base, with 13 bases between. The CDR3 is 15 amino acids. The germline V gene has CDR1 SEHNR and CDR2 FQNEAQ (reference sequence). CDR3 in DNA: TGTGCCAGCAGCGACCGGGACTCGGGCACAGATACGCAGTATTTT. Translated, it gives CASSDRDSGTDTQYF.

This clonotype was seen a handful of times. The chain links TRBV9 to TRBJ2-7; 10 bases align to TRBD2. V was pared by 3 bases and J by 3 bases, with 9 bases of the junction left unmatched. Germline lookup yields CDR1 SGDLS and CDR2 YYNGEE. The CDR3 totals 16 residues. The CDR3 region has the DNA TGTGCCAGCAGCGCGGGGACTAGCGATTCTTTCTACGAGCAGTACTTC. Translation: CASSAGTSDSFYEQYF.

CDR3 sequence (DNA): TGCGCCAGCACCGAAGGGGGGGGAGCTAACTACAATGAGCAGTTCTTC. Its translation is CASTEGGGANYNEQFF. The gene calls are TRBV5-1 and TRBJ2-1, with D possibly being TRBD2 (7 bases). The CDR3 sequence is 16 residues long. Germline V gene sequence: CDR1 SGHRS, CDR2 YFSETQ. Trimming took 6 bases from V and 3 from J, leaving 19 bases between them.

This clonotype has a handful of counts. This chain links TRBV29-1 with TRBJ2-1; weak D call: TRBD1 (5 bases). CDR3 length equals 14 residues. CDR1 SQVTM and CDR2 ANQGSEA come from the germline V gene. Trimming took off 1 base at V and 8 bases at J, with 15 bases between the two ends. The CDR3 here is CSVEGILDKDEQFF. The CDR3 nucleotides are TGCAGCGTTGAAGGGATACTGGACAAGGATGAGCAGTTCTTC.

V usage is TRBV27 and J usage is TRBJ2-5, with 10 bases lining up with TRBD1. Per germline, CDR1 MNHEY and CDR2 SMNVEV (reference sequence). The CDR3 is made up of 15 amino acids. Losses at the gene ends were 2 bases for V and 5 bases for J; bases not matched to a gene: 5. The CDR3 DNA is TGTGCCAGCAGTTTAAAGACAGGGGGCTGGGAGACCCAGTACTTC. It is translated as CASSLKTGGWETQYF.

V gene TRBV27 combines with J gene TRBJ2-7; TRBD1 might be the D (6 bases). CDR1 and CDR2 (germline): MNHEY, SMNVEV (reference sequence). The ends were cut back, 3 bases at V and 6 bases at J, with 15 bases in the middle. The CDR3 runs 14 residues. As DNA, the CDR3 is TGTGCCAGCAGTTTCTCCGTACAGGGTCGCGAGCAGTACTTC. This sequence encodes CASSFSVQGREQYF.

The sample holds a few counts of this clonotype. The CDR3, as DNA: TGTGCCAGCAGCCAGTTTGGCAGCCTCTCTGGAAACACCATATATTTT. This codes for CASSQFGSLSGNTIYF. The chain carries TRBV3-1 and TRBJ1-3; D gene unclear. Germline assignment: CDR1 LGHDT and CDR2 YNNKEL (reference sequence). The CDR3 is 16 amino acids. The V end lost 3 bases, the J end lost 0 bases, and 12 bases lay between the germline ends. Supplemented by reference TRBV3-1 and TRBJ1-3, the full variable domain reads DTAVSQTPKYLVTQMGNDKSIKCEQNLGHDTMYWYKQDSKKFLKIMFSYNNKELIINETVPNRFSPKSPDKAHLNLHINSLELGDSAVYFCASSQFGSLSGNTIYFGEGSWLTVV.

The chain uses TRBV6-5 and TRBJ2-1, with no clear D. The V gene's germline CDR1 is MNHEY and CDR2 SVGAGI. There are 15 residues in the CDR3. V gave up 6 bases and J gave up 3 bases, with 15 bases separating them. CDR3 sequence reads: CASSPQWGNYNEQFF. DNA for the CDR3: TGTGCCAGCAGCCCCCAATGGGGTAACTACAATGAGCAGTTCTTC.

This clonotype has a single count. V usage is TRBV5-1 and J usage is TRBJ2-7, with 11 bases that match TRBD2. V shed 5 bases and J 7 bases; nucleotides not matched to a gene: 14. The CDR3 length is 16 residues. Germline V gene lookup returns CDR1 SGHRS and CDR2 YFSETQ. The CDR3 bases are TGCGCCAGCAGTTTCTTGACTAGCGGGGTGGTGAATGAGCAGTACTTC. Translating gives CASSFLTSGVVNEQYF.

The V call is TRBV10-3, the J call TRBJ2-4; D remains unclear. Per the germline V gene, CDR1 is ENHRY and CDR2 is SYGVKD. Trimming left V 0 bases short and J 4 bases short, with 10 bases between. The length of the CDR3 is 15 residues. The DNA for the CDR3 is TGTGCCATCAGTGAGTCGAATTCCGGGAAAAACATTCAGTACTTC. Translation: CAISESNSGKNIQYF.

This chain uses TRBV2 with TRBJ2-1, with 9 bases matching TRBD2. The CDR3 extends over 16 amino acids. The V gene's germline CDR1 is SNHLY and CDR2 FYNNEI. After removal of 1 base from V and 8 bases from J, the junction contained 9 bases not matched to a gene. The CDR3 nucleotides read TGTGCCAGCAGTGAAGGGGGCGGGGGGGCCGGAGATGAGCAGTTCTTC. Residues: CASSEGGGGAGDEQFF. The whole variable domain, filled in from reference TRBV2 and TRBJ2-1, reads EPEVTQTPSHQVTQMGQEVILRCVPISNHLYFYWYRQILGQKVEFLVSFYNNEISEKSEIFDDQFSVERPDGSNFTLKIRSTKLEDSAMYFCASSEGGGGAGDEQFFGPGTRLTVL.

V usage is TRBV4-1 and J usage is TRBJ2-7; 10 bases agree with TRBD1. Germline values: CDR1 MGHRA, CDR2 YSYEKL. The ends lost 0 bases at V and 5 bases at J; junction bases unmatched: 4. CDR3 length: 15 amino acids. The CDR3 bases are TGCGCCAGCAGCCAAGAGGGACAGGGGTTCAACGAGCAGTACTTC. Amino acid sequence: CASSQEGQGFNEQYF.